Given below is one T cell receptor beta chain in context. Libraries were prepared by immunoSEQ multiplex PCR; TCRdb keeps only in-frame clonotypes and omits some of them. This repertoire shows fewer than 120,000 clones, 75% to 85% found once; its top ten account for approximately 17%. This sample stems from a study of blood T cell repertoires in COVID-19. Overall study context: T cells, B-cell-depleted T cells, or PBMCs supplied cDNA or gDNA.

Germline trimming cut 5 bases from V and 6 bases from J; bases unmatched to any gene: 5. The CDR3 runs to 14 residues. Looked up from germline, CDR1 is SEHNR and CDR2 is FQNEAQ (reference sequence). The rearrangement links TRBV7-9 to TRBJ1-2; 11 bases match TRBD1. The receptor comes from a woman aged 55 to 70 with acute or convalescent COVID-19. Sequencing was carried out using peripheral blood. The CDR3 DNA follows: TGTGCCAGCAGCCTGGACAGGGGGCTTGATGGCTACACCTTC. Translating it yields CASSLDRGLDGYTF.